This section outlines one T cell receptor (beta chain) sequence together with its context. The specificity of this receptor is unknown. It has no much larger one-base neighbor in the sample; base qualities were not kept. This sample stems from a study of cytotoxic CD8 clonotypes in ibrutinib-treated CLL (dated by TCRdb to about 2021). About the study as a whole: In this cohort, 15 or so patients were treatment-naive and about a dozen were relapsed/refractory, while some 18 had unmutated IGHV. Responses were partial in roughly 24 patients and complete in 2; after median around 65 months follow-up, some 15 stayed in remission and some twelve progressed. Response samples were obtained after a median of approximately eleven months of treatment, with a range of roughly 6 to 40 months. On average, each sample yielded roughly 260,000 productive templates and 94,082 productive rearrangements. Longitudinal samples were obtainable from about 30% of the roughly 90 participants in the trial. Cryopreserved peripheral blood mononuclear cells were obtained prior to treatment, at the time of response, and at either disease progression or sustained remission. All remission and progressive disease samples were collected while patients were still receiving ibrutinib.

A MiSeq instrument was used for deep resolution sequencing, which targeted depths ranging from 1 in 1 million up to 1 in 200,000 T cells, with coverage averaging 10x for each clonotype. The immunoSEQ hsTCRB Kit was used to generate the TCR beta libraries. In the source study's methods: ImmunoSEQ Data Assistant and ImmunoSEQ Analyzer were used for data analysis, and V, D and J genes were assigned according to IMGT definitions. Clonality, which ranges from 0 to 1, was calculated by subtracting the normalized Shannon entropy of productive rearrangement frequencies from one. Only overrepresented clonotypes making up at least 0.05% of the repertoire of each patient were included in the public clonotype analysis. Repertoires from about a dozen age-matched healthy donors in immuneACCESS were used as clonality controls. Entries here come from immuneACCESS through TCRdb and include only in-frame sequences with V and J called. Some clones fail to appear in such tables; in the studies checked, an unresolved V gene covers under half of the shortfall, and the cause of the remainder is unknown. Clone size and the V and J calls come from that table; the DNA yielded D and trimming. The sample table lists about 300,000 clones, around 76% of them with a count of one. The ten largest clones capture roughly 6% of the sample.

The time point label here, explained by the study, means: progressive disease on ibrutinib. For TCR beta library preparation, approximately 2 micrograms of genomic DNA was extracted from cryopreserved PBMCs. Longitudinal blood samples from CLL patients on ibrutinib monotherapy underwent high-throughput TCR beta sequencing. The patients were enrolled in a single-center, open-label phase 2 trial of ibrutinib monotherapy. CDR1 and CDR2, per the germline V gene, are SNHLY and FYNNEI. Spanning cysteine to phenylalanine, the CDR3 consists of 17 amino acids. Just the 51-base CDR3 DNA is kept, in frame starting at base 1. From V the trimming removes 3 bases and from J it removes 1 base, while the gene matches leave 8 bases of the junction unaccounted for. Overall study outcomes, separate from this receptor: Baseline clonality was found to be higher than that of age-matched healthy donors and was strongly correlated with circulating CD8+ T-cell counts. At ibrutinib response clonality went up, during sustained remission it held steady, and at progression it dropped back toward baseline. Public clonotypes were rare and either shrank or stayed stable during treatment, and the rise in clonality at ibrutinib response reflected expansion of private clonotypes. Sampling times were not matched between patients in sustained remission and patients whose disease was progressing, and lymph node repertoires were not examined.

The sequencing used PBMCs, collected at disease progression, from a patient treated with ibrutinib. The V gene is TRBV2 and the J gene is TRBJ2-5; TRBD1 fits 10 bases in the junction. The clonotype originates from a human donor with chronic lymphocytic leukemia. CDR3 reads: CASSDHWDRGPQETQYF. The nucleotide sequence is TGTGCCAGCAGTGACCATTGGGACAGGGGCCCCCAAGAGACCCAGTACTTC.